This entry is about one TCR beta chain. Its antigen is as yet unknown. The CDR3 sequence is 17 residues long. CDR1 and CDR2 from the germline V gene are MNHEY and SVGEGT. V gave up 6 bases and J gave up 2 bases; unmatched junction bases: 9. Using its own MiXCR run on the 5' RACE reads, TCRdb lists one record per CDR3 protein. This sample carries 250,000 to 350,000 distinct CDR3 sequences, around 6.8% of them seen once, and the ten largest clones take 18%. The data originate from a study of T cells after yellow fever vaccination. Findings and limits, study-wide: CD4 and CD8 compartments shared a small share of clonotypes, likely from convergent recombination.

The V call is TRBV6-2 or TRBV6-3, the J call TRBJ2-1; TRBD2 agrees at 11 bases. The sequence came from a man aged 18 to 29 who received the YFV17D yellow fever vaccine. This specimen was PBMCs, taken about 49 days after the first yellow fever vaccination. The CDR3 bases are TGTGCCAGCAGACGAAAACTAGCGGGGGATACCTACAATGAGCAGTTCTTC. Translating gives CASRRKLAGDTYNEQFF.